The source of this TCR beta chain is a study of chemoradiotherapy in HPV16-positive cancers. General study points: For HPV16-positive patients, expanding HPV-responsive T cells associated with longer recurrence-free survival. Candidate HPV-specific clones and E7-related TCR motifs grew in tumor during treatment. HPV-specific T cells were functionally defined from only two HPV16-positive patients.

A note on this clone: Its antigen is undetermined.

The germline gives CDR1 SEHNR, CDR2 FQNEAQ (reference sequence). The CDR3 sequence is 13 residues long. V trimming: 3 bases; J trimming: 9 bases; junction bases outside the gene matches: 4. The method was immunoSEQ multiplex PCR; TCRdb's version includes in-frame clones alone and lacks a portion of them. Among 20,000 to 30,000 clones, about 92% were seen once, and the ten largest hold roughly a fifth. The chain is built from TRBV7-9 and TRBJ2-1; 8 positions match TRBD2. This receptor was identified in a human donor with HPV-associated anogenital cancer. This specimen was blood, taken from a patient who underwent chemoradiotherapy. CDR3 coding DNA: TGTGCCAGCAGCTTGGCGGGGGGCTTTGAGCAGTTCTTC. Residues: CASSLAGGFEQFF.